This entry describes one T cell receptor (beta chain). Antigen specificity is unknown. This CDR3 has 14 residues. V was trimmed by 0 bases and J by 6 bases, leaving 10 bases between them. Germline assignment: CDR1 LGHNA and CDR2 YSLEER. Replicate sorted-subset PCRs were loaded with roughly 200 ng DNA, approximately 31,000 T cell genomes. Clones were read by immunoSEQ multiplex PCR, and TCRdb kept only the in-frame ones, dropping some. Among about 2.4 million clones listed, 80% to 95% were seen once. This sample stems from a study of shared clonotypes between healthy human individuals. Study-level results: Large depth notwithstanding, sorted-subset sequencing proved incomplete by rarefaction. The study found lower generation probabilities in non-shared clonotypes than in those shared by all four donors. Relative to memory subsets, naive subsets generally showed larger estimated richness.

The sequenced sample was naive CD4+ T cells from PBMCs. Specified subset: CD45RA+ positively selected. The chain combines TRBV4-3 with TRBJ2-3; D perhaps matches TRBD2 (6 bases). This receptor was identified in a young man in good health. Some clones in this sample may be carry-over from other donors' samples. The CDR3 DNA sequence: TGCGCCAGCAGCCAAGACGGGACTCTGGATACGCAGTATTTT. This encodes CASSQDGTLDTQYF.